A single T cell receptor beta chain is shown here with its context. Antigen unknown. The CDR3 runs to 15 residues. V was clipped by 1 base and J by 8 bases, with 12 bases between them. CDR1 LGHDT and CDR2 YNNKEL come from the germline V gene (reference sequence). This sample was taken from a study of blood T cells in healthy people across ages. Ranging in age from roughly 6 to 100, the donors were healthy Caucasian individuals from Russia. Using a J-beta primer mix together with a sample-barcoded 5' primer, a second PCR was run for about 6 to 11 cycles. TCRdb re-called the 5' RACE reads with MiXCR, one entry per CDR3 protein. The sample carries around 1,800,000 distinct CDR3 sequences, 35% to 50% recorded once. Findings and limits, study-wide: Reliance upon unsorted PBMCs precluded definitive naive versus antigen-experienced comparison.

V usage is TRBV3-1 and J usage is TRBJ1-6; D possibly corresponds to TRBD1 (6 bases). The sequenced material came from blood. This sequence was found in a human donor in good health. The CDR3 sequence is CASSQARGFDSPLHF. CDR3 DNA: TGTGCCAGCAGCCAAGCCAGGGGATTTGATTCACCCCTCCACTTT. Combining the CDR3 with reference TRBV3-1 and TRBJ1-6 gives the whole variable domain DTAVSQTPKYLVTQMGNDKSIKCEQNLGHDTMYWYKQDSKKFLKIMFSYNNKELIINETVPNRFSPKSPDKAHLNLHINSLELGDSAVYFCASSQARGFDSPLHFGNGTRLTVT.